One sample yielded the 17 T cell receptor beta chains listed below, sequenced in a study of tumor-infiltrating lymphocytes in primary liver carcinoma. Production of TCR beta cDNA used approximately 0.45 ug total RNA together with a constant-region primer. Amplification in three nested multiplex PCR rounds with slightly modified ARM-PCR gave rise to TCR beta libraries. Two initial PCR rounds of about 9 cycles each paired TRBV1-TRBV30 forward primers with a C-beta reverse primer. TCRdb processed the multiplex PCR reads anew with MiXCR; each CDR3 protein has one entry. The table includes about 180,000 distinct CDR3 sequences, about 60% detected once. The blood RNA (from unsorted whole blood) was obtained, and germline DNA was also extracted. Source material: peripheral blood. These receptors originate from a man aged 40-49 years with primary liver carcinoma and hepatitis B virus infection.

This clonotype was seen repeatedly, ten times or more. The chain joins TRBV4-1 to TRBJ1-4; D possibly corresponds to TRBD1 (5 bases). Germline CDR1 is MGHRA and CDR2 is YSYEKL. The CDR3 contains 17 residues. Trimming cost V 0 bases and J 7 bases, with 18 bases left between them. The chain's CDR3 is CASSQEPSDSLGEKLFF. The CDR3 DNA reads TGCGCCAGCAGCCAAGAACCCTCCGACAGCTTAGGTGAAAAACTGTTTTTT.

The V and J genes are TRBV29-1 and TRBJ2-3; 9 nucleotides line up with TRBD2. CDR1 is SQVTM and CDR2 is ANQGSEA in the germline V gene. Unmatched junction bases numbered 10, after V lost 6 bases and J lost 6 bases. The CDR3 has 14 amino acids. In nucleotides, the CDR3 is TGCAGCGTCCATGCGGGGGGGACGCCTGATACGCAGTATTTT. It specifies CSVHAGGTPDTQYF.

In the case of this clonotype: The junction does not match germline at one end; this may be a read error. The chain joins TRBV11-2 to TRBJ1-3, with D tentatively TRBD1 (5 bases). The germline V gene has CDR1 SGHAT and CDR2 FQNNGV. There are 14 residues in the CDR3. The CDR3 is CASSLDMNGDTIYF. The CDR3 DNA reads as TGTGCCAGCAGCTTGGACATGAATGGAGACACCATATATTTT.

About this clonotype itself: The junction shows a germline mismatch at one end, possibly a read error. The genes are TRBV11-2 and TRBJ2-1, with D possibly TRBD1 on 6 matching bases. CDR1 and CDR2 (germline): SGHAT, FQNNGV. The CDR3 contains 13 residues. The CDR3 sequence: CTSSLQSEGEKFF. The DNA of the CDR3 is TGTACCAGCAGCCTTCAGTCTGAGGGGGAAAAGTTCTTC.

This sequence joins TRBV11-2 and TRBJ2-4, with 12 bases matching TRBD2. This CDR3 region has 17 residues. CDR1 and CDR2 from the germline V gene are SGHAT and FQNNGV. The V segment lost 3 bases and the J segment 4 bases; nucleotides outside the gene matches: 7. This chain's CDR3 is CASSFPRTSGTKNIQYF. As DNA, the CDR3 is TGTGCCAGCAGCTTTCCCAGGACTAGCGGGACAAAAAACATTCAGTACTTC.

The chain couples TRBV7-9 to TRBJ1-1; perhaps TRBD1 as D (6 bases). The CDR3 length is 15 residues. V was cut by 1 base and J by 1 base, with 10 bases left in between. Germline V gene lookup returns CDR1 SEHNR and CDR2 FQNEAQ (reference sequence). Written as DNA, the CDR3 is TGTGCCAGCAGCTTAGTTACGGGGGCGAACACTGAAGCTTTCTTT. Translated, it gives CASSLVTGANTEAFF.

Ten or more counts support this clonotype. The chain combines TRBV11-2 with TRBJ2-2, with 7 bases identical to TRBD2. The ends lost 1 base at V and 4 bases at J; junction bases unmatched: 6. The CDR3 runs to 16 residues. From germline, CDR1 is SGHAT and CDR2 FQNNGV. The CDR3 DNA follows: TGTGCCAGCAGCTTAGGACCAGGGAGGGCCACCGGGGAGCTGTTTTTT. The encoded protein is CASSLGPGRATGELFF.

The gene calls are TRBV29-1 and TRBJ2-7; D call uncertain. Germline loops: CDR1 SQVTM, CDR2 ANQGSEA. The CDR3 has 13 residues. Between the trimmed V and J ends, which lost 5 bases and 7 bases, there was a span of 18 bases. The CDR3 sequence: CSVIKGGKREQYF. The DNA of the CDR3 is TGCAGCGTTATTAAGGGTGGGAAAAGAGAGCAGTACTTC.

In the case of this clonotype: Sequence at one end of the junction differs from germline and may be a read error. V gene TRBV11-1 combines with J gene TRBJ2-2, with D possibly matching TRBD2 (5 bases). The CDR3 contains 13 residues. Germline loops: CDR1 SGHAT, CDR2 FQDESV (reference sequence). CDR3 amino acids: CASSRGTTGELLF. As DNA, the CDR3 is TGTGCCAGCAGCCGGGGTACTACCGGGGAGCTGCTTTTT.

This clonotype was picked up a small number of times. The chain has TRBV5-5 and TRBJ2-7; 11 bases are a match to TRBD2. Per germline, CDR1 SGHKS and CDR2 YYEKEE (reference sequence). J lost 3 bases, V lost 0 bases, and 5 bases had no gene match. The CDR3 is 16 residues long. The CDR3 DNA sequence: TGTGCCAGCAGCTTGGGGCTAGCGGGAGGCGACTACGAGCAGTACTTC. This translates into CASSLGLAGGDYEQYF. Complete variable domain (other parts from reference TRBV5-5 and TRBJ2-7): DAGVTQSPTHLIKTRGQQVTLRCSPISGHKSVSWYQQVLGQGPQFIFQYYEKEERGRGNFPDRFSARQFPNYSSELNVNALLLGDSALYLCASSLGLAGGDYEQYFGPGTRLTVT.

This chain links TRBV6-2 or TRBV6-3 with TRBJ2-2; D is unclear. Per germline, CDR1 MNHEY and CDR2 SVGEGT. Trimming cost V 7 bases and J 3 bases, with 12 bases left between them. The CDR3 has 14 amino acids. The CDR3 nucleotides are TGTGCCAGCAATTATACACAAGACACCGGGGAGCTGTTTTTT. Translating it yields CASNYTQDTGELFF.

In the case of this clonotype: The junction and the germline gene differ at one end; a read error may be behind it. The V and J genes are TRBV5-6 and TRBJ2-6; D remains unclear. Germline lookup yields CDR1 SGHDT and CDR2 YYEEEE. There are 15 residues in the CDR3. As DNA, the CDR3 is TGTGCCAGCTGCTTAGGTTTTTCTGGGGCCAACGTCCTGACTTTC. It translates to CASCLGFSGANVLTF. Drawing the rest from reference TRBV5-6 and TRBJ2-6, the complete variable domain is DAGVTQSPTHLIKTRGQQVTLRCSPKSGHDTVSWYQQALGQGPQFIFQYYEEEERQRGNFPDRFSGHQFPNYSSELNVNALLLGDSALYLCASCLGFSGANVLTFGAGSRLTVL.

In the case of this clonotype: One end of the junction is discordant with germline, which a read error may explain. This CDR3 is CVSSLSGSTDTQYF. Here the CDR3 DNA reads TGTGTCAGCAGTTTGAGCGGCAGCACAGATACGCAGTATTTT. The J gene is TRBJ2-3, the V gene TRBV12-3 or TRBV12-4, with D tentatively TRBD2 (5 bases). This CDR3 is built from 14 residues.

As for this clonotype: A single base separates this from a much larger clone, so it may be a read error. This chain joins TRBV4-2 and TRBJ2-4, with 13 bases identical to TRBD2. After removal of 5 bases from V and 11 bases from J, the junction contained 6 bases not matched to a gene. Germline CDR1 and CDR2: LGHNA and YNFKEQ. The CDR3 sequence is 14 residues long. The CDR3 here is CASSGLAGDAFQYF. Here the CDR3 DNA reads TGTGCCAGCAGCGGACTAGCGGGAGACGCTTTTCAGTACTTC.

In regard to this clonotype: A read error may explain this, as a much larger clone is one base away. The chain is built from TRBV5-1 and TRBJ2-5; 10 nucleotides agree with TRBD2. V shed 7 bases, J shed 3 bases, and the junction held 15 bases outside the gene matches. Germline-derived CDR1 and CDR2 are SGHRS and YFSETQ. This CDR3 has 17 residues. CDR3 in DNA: TGCGCCAGCTCTCTTGTCGTAGTAGCGGGAGGAAAAGAGACCCAGTACTTC. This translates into CASSLVVVAGGKETQYF.

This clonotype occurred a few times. CDR3 region: CSVGLAGGFYNEQFF. CDR3 bases: TGCAGCGTTGGACTAGCGGGAGGGTTCTACAATGAGCAGTTCTTC. V is TRBV29-1 and J is TRBJ2-1, with 14 positions matching TRBD2. The junction had 2 bases not matched to a gene; V was cut back by 4 bases and J by 3 bases. The germline CDR1 and CDR2 sequences are SQVTM and ANQGSEA. There are 15 residues in the CDR3.

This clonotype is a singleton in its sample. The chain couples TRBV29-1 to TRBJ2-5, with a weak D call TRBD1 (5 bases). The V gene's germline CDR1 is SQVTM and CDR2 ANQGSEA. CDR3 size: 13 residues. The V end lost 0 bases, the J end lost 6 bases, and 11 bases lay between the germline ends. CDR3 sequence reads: CSVEEGQGKTQYF. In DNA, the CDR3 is TGCAGCGTTGAAGAGGGGCAGGGTAAGACCCAGTACTTC.